This TCR beta chain is from a study of T cell responses to AZD1222 COVID-19 vaccine. General study points: The study found vaccine-associated CD4 TCRs spanning spike, dominant at 160-218 and 743-854. Donors skewed white British and female; clonal diversity was possibly underestimated.

This CDR3 is built from 12 residues. V lost 5 bases to trimming and J lost 7 bases, with 9 bases between them. CDR1 and CDR2 from the germline V gene are PRHDT and FYEKMQ (reference sequence). Details on this clone: No antigen is known for it.

Profiling relied on immunoSEQ multiplex PCR, and the TCRdb table lists in-frame clones only, not all of them. Of tens of thousands of clones detected, about 89% appear once; the ten largest clones hold less than 2.5%. This clonotype originated in an adult in good health. The chain couples TRBV13 to TRBJ1-5, with D perhaps TRBD1 (5 bases). Source: peripheral blood, taken on day 0 of AZD1222 vaccination. The DNA of the CDR3 is TGTGCCAGCAGCAGGCAGGGCCAGCCCCAGCATTTT. Its translation is CASSRQGQPQHF.